This passage covers 16 T cell receptor beta chains from one sample sequenced in a study of blood T cell repertoires in COVID-19. Profiled with immunoSEQ multiplex PCR; TCRdb holds only in-frame clones, not every one. The table includes over 200,000 clones, around 87% detected once. Sequencing input: peripheral blood. The source of these receptors is a woman between 45 and 60 years old with acute or convalescent COVID-19.

The chain carries TRBV28 and TRBJ2-1; 11 bases fit TRBD2. CDR3 size: 16 residues. Germline CDR1 is MDHEN and CDR2 is SYDVKM. V shed 5 bases, J shed 4 bases, and the junction held 7 bases outside the gene matches. The CDR3 DNA reads as TGTGCCAGCAGTGCCCCGGGACTAGCGGTTTACAATGAGCAGTTCTTC. It is translated as CASSAPGLAVYNEQFF.

The chain is built from TRBV6-4 and TRBJ2-1, with 9 positions matching TRBD2. Unmatched junction bases numbered 4, after V lost 0 bases and J lost 7 bases. Germline lookup yields CDR1 MRHNA and CDR2 SNTAGT. This CDR3 region has 15 residues. The CDR3: CASSDSSGRRNEQFF. The CDR3 coding sequence is TGTGCCAGCAGTGACTCGAGCGGGAGGAGGAATGAGCAGTTCTTC.

V and J are TRBV3-1 (or the pseudogene TRBV3-2) and TRBJ2-7, with 13 bases identical to TRBD2. Germline assignment: CDR1 LGHDT and CDR2 YNNKEL (reference sequence). V lost 3 bases to trimming and J lost 4 bases; unmatched junction nucleotides: 6. This CDR3 is built from 16 residues. CDR3 protein: CASSQARTSGRYEQYF. The CDR3, as DNA: TGTGCCAGCAGCCAGGCCAGGACTAGCGGGAGATACGAGCAGTACTTC.

The chain uses TRBV9 and TRBJ1-2; a possible D gene is TRBD1 (5 bases). The CDR3 has 16 amino acids. V lost 0 bases to trimming and J lost 4 bases, with 16 bases between them. Germline CDR1 is SGDLS and CDR2 is YYNGEE. Here the CDR3 DNA reads TGTGCCAGCAGCGTAGATGTGAAAGGGACTGGCTATGGCTACACCTTC. As protein: CASSVDVKGTGYGYTF.

The rearrangement joins TRBV30 to TRBJ1-4; tentatively, D is TRBD1 (6 bases). The CDR3 covers 14 residues. Germline CDR1 is GTSNPN and CDR2 is SVGIG (reference sequence). V shed 0 bases and J shed 1 base, with 6 bases lying between them. CDR3 DNA sequence: TGTGCCTGGAGTGTCAGGGGAACTAATGAAAAACTGTTTTTT. Translation gives CAWSVRGTNEKLFF. The full variable domain, in which reference TRBV30 and TRBJ1-4 provide the parts outside the CDR3, is SQTIHQWPATLVQPVGSPLSLECTVEGTSNPNLYWYRQAAGRGLQLLFYSVGIGQISSEVPQNLSASRPQDRQFILSSKKLLLSDSGFYLCAWSVRGTNEKLFFGSGTQLSVL.

The V gene is TRBV5-4, the J gene TRBJ2-1; 11 bases line up with TRBD2. Germline V gene sequence: CDR1 SGHNT, CDR2 YYREEE (reference sequence). V dropped 0 bases and J dropped 8; count of bases not matched to a gene: 7. This CDR3 has 16 residues. CDR3 bases: TGTGCCAGCAGCTTGGATGAACTAGCGGGAGAGGATGAGCAGTTCTTC. It specifies CASSLDELAGEDEQFF.

This clone was detected once. The chain is built from TRBV24-1 and TRBJ2-1; 10 bases match TRBD2. CDR3 length equals 15 residues. Germline V gene data show CDR1 as KGHDR and CDR2 as SFDVKD. Trimming took 3 bases from V and 6 from J; bases not matched to a gene: 4. The CDR3 DNA is TGTGCCACCAGTGATCCTAGCGGGAGCGGCAATGAGCAGTTCTTC. Translating gives CATSDPSGSGNEQFF.

This clone was observed a few times. The V call is TRBV7-2, the J call TRBJ2-7, with 8 bases matching TRBD2. Looked up from germline, CDR1 is SGHTA and CDR2 is FQGNSA. The V segment lost 1 base and the J segment 2 bases; nucleotides outside the gene matches: 13. The CDR3 extends over 18 amino acids. The CDR3 here is CASSLVIQAGASPYEQYF. The CDR3 DNA follows: TGTGCCAGCAGCTTAGTGATCCAAGCGGGAGCATCCCCCTACGAGCAGTACTTC.

This rearrangement joins TRBV12-5 to TRBJ1-2; weak D call: TRBD1 (5 bases). The germline gives CDR1 LGHNT, CDR2 FRNRAP. The length of the CDR3 is 12 residues. The V end lost 2 bases, the J end lost 8 bases, and 9 bases lay between the germline ends. The CDR3 DNA follows: TGTGCTAGTGGTTTGTGGACAACCGGCTACACCTTC. This gives the protein CASGLWTTGYTF.

The J gene is TRBJ1-1, the V gene TRBV19, with unresolved D. The V and J ends lost 3 bases and 1 base respectively, with 6 bases between them. CDR3 length equals 13 residues. The germline CDR1 and CDR2 sequences are LNHDA and SQIVND (reference sequence). The DNA for the CDR3 is TGTGCCAGTAGTATCCTAGAGAACACTGAAGCTTTCTTT. Translated: CASSILENTEAFF. Supplemented by reference TRBV19 and TRBJ1-1, the full variable domain reads DGGITQSPKYLFRKEGQNVTLSCEQNLNHDAMYWYRQDPGQGLRLIYYSQIVNDFQKGDIAEGYSVSREKKESFPLTVTSAQKNPTAFYLCASSILENTEAFFGQGTRLTVV.

The sample holds one count of this clone. This rearrangement joins TRBV28 to TRBJ2-7; 8 nucleotides agree with TRBD1. The CDR3 has 15 amino acids. Trimming took 3 bases from V and 1 from J; bases not matched to a gene: 5. Germline V gene lookup returns CDR1 MDHEN and CDR2 SYDVKM. CDR3 region: CASSLRQGISYEQYF. CDR3 DNA sequence: TGTGCCAGCAGTTTGAGACAGGGGATATCCTACGAGCAGTACTTC.

This rearrangement joins TRBV7-9 to TRBJ2-4; D is possibly TRBD2 (5 bases). The CDR3 contains 13 residues. V lost 2 bases and J 12 bases, leaving 14 bases between the germline ends. Germline values: CDR1 SEHNR, CDR2 FQNEAQ (reference sequence). The CDR3 region has the DNA TGTGCCAGCAGCTTAAGGTCGGGGATGGATCAGTACTTC. It encodes CASSLRSGMDQYF.

This clone turned up a few times. The V gene is TRBV9, the J gene TRBJ2-5; 10 bases line up with TRBD2. This CDR3 contains 17 residues. The germline V gene encodes CDR1 SGDLS and CDR2 YYNGEE. The junction had 12 bases not matched to a gene; V was cut back by 5 bases and J by 2 bases. The CDR3 nucleotides read TGTGCCAGCAGTAGCGGGGGGAGGCTGGGGAGGCAAGAGACCCAGTACTTC. It yields the protein CASSSGGRLGRQETQYF. Combining the CDR3 with reference TRBV9 and TRBJ2-5 gives the whole variable domain DSGVTQTPKHLITATGQRVTLRCSPRSGDLSVYWYQQSLDQGLQFLIQYYNGEERAKGNILERFSAQQFPDLHSELNLSSLELGDSALYFCASSSGGRLGRQETQYFGPGTRLLVL.

The rearrangement links TRBV24-1 to TRBJ1-4; 10 positions agree with TRBD1. Germline CDR1 and CDR2: KGHDR and SFDVKD. This CDR3 spans 18 amino acids. V was clipped by 2 bases and J by 0 bases; unmatched bases: 5. Here the CDR3 DNA reads TGTGCCACCAGTGATTCCGGGACAGGGGTTTCAACTAATGAAAAACTGTTTTTT. Its translation is CATSDSGTGVSTNEKLFF.

The chain uses TRBV18 and TRBJ2-7, with 9 bases identical to TRBD1. V trimming: 4 bases; J trimming: 5 bases; junction bases outside the gene matches: 9. CDR3 size: 15 residues. From germline, CDR1 is KGHSH and CDR2 LQKENI. The CDR3 region is CASSLEGQGYDEQYF. The CDR3 nucleotides are TGTGCCAGCTCACTTGAGGGACAGGGTTATGACGAGCAGTACTTC.

This clone was picked up a small number of times. The chain recombines TRBV20-1 with TRBJ1-1; D is undetermined. Germline assignment: CDR1 DFQATT and CDR2 SNEGSKA (reference sequence). The germline V and J ends were trimmed by 3 bases and 11 bases, with 13 bases remaining between them. The CDR3 is 11 amino acids. Written as DNA, the CDR3 is TGCAGTGCTAGTGTCCGGGAAACGGCTTTCTTT. Protein product: CSASVRETAFF.